This passage covers 22 T cell receptor beta chains from one sample sequenced in a study of T cell repertoires in cytomegalovirus infection. TCRdb re-analysed the reads in MiXCR, keeping a single row per CDR3 protein. Seen here are about 920,000 distinct CDR3 sequences, less than 35% observed once, and the top ten hold more than 12%. No antigen has been identified for these receptors. This sample comprised cultured CD8+ T cells from PBMCs, obtained from culture after CMV antigen stimulation. These receptor sequences come from a human donor in good health (CMV status not recorded). Some clones in this sample may be carry-over from other donors' samples.

The chain combines TRBV27 with TRBJ2-7; D might be TRBD2 (5 bases). The V gene lost 6 bases and the J gene lost 7 bases, with 13 bases spanning the gap. Germline CDR1 and CDR2: MNHEY and SMNVEV (reference sequence). The CDR3 length is 12 residues. CDR3 amino acids: CASRRRGDEQYF. In nucleotides, the CDR3 is TGTGCCAGCAGAAGACGGGGAGATGAGCAGTACTTC.

This chain joins TRBV7-9 and TRBJ2-7, with D possibly matching TRBD2 (6 bases). The CDR3 runs 13 residues. V dropped 1 base and J dropped 6 bases, with 10 bases sitting between them. Germline V gene data show CDR1 as SEHNR and CDR2 as FQNEAQ (reference sequence). This chain's CDR3 is CASSLGFGGEQYF. CDR3 nucleotides: TGTGCCAGCAGCTTAGGCTTCGGGGGCGAGCAGTACTTC.

This sequence joins TRBV7-4 and TRBJ1-1; D ambiguous. The CDR3 is made up of 17 amino acids. CDR1 is SGHVT and CDR2 is SQSDAQ in the germline V gene. Trimming took 5 bases from V and 4 from J, leaving 23 bases between them. CDR3 region: CASSPPRGLPRGTEAFF. The DNA for the CDR3 is TGTGCCAGCAGCCCCCCCCGGGGTCTTCCACGGGGCACTGAAGCTTTCTTT.

The chain carries TRBV5-1 and TRBJ1-2; D remains ambiguous. The germline V gene encodes CDR1 SGHRS and CDR2 YFSETQ. V lost 5 bases to trimming and J lost 4 bases, with 15 bases between them. The length of the CDR3 is 14 residues. CDR3 sequence (DNA): TGCGCCAGCAGTCCTGGGATCACGAGCTATGGCTACACCTTC. It translates to CASSPGITSYGYTF.

This clonotype was picked up a small number of times. The rearrangement links TRBV19 to TRBJ2-2; D is unresolved. The CDR3 has 15 amino acids. Germline lookup yields CDR1 LNHDA and CDR2 SQIVND (reference sequence). The V gene lost 9 bases and the J gene lost 1 base, with 15 bases spanning the gap. CDR3 DNA sequence: TGTGCCAGCACAAATATGACTCTGAACACCGGGGAGCTGTTTTTT. This gives the protein CASTNMTLNTGELFF.

J is TRBJ2-1 and V is TRBV28; TRBD1 is a possible D gene (5 bases). The CDR3 sequence is 12 residues long. Deletions cut 5 bases from V and 9 bases from J, with 11 bases between. Looked up from germline, CDR1 is MDHEN and CDR2 is SYDVKM. CDR3 nucleotides: TGTGCCAGCAGTCCCTTGACAGCTGAGCAGTTCTTC. This translates into CASSPLTAEQFF.

The chain joins TRBV6-2 or TRBV6-3 to TRBJ2-1, with D tentatively TRBD2 (5 bases). CDR1 is MNHEY and CDR2 is SVGEGT in the germline V gene. Trimming cost V 0 bases and J 10 bases, with 22 bases left between them. The CDR3 runs 17 residues. CDR3 region: CASSYSREWPTNQEQFF. For the CDR3, the DNA is TGTGCCAGCAGTTACTCCCGGGAATGGCCGACGAACCAAGAGCAGTTCTTC.

This sequence joins TRBV29-1 and TRBJ2-7; D is undetermined. This CDR3 has 13 amino acids. V lost 5 bases and J 6 bases, leaving 17 bases between the germline ends. Germline CDR1 and CDR2: SQVTM and ANQGSEA. The CDR3 reads CSVSDPRDGEQYV. CDR3 in DNA: TGCAGCGTTTCCGACCCTAGGGATGGCGAGCAGTACGTC.

This clonotype was counted a few times. V is TRBV25-1 and J is TRBJ2-7; no clear D gene. CDR1 and CDR2 (germline): MGHDK, SYGVNS. The CDR3 has 15 residues. Trimming stripped 4 bases from V and 0 bases from J, with 13 bases between. The CDR3 loop reads CASSGRLQSSYEQYF. The CDR3 nucleotides are TGTGCCAGCAGTGGTCGACTTCAAAGCTCCTACGAGCAGTACTTC.

The table lists this clonotype with many counts. The V call is TRBV28, the J call TRBJ2-3; D gene ambiguous. Trimming removed 5 bases from V and 4 bases from J, with 19 bases in between. Per germline, CDR1 MDHEN and CDR2 SYDVKM. The CDR3 runs 16 residues. The CDR3 sequence: CASSLGRRFHSDTQYF. The CDR3 DNA reads as TGTGCCAGCAGTCTCGGACGCCGATTTCATTCAGATACGCAGTATTTT.

The gene calls are TRBV20-1 and TRBJ2-3; TRBD1 might be the D (8 bases). The germline V gene encodes CDR1 DFQATT and CDR2 SNEGSKA (reference sequence). V was clipped by 5 bases and J by 3 bases, with 15 bases between them. The CDR3 contains 14 residues. The CDR3 bases are TGCAGTGCTTGGACAGGGAGGGGAACAGATACGCAGTATTTT. As protein: CSAWTGRGTDTQYF.

The chain couples TRBV27 to TRBJ2-1, with TRBD2 as a possible D gene (7 bases). CDR1 MNHEY and CDR2 SMNVEV come from the germline V gene (reference sequence). The V end lost 2 bases, the J end lost 7 bases, and 9 bases lay between the germline ends. CDR3 size: 13 residues. The CDR3 sequence is CASSLAGANEQFF. The CDR3 DNA reads as TGTGCCAGCAGTTTAGCGGGGGCTAATGAGCAGTTCTTC.

This clonotype was counted a few times. The CDR3 region has the DNA TGTGCCAGCAGTCTGGACAGGGTGGATCTGGGAGGCTACACCTTC. Translated: CASSLDRVDLGGYTF. This sequence joins TRBV6-6 and TRBJ1-2, with 8 nucleotides matching TRBD1. This CDR3 has 15 residues. CDR1 and CDR2 from the germline V gene are MNHNY and SVGAGI (reference sequence). J gave up 8 bases and V 5 bases, and 13 bases lay outside the gene matches.

The chain has TRBV29-1 and TRBJ1-1; TRBD1 is a possible D gene (5 bases). From germline, CDR1 is SQVTM and CDR2 ANQGSEA. This CDR3 is built from 10 residues. V was shortened by 5 bases and J by 5 bases, with 6 bases between the two germline ends. The CDR3 DNA sequence: TGCAGCGTTTGGGGGACTGAAGCTTTCTTT. It encodes CSVWGTEAFF.

This clonotype was seen only a few times. The chain joins TRBV15 to TRBJ2-1; the D gene is possibly TRBD1 (5 bases). The V end was cut by 2 bases, the J end by 3 bases, with 8 bases between. CDR3 length: 14 amino acids. Per germline, CDR1 LNHNV and CDR2 YYDKDF (reference sequence). CDR3 region: CATSRPTDYNEQFF. DNA of the CDR3: TGTGCCACCAGCAGACCGACAGACTACAATGAGCAGTTCTTC.

Of note for this clonotype: Its ends do not fully match the called genes, so a read error is possible. The V gene is TRBV29-1, the J gene TRBJ2-7, with 7 bases that match TRBD1. The CDR3 contains 12 residues. Germline loops: CDR1 SQVTM, CDR2 ANQGSEA. The CDR3 DNA is TGCAGCGGTGAACAGGGGATCCACGAGCAGTACTTC. Protein sequence: CSGEQGIHEQYF.

V and J are TRBV7-9 and TRBJ2-5, with 7 bases that match TRBD2. The CDR3 spans 17 residues. Germline V gene lookup returns CDR1 SEHNR and CDR2 FQNEAQ (reference sequence). V lost 1 base to trimming and J lost 1 base; unmatched junction nucleotides: 9. CDR3 amino acids: CASSLGFREDFQETQYF. The CDR3, as DNA: TGTGCCAGCAGCTTAGGGTTTCGGGAGGACTTCCAAGAGACCCAGTACTTC. The full variable domain, its missing parts supplied by reference TRBV7-9 and TRBJ2-5, is DTGVSQNPRHKITKRGQNVTFRCDPISEHNRLYWYRQTLGQGPEFLTYFQNEAQLEKSRLLSDRFSAERPKGSFSTLEIQRTEQGDSAMYLCASSLGFREDFQETQYFGPGTRLLVL.

The V call is TRBV29-1, the J call TRBJ1-2, with D hard to call. The V gene lost 3 bases and the J gene lost 5 bases, with 7 bases spanning the gap. CDR3 length: 11 residues. CDR1 SQVTM and CDR2 ANQGSEA come from the germline V gene. The CDR3 region is CSVDSEYGYTF. The CDR3 nucleotides are TGCAGCGTTGATTCCGAATATGGCTACACCTTC.

This chain connects TRBV6-1 to TRBJ1-1, with TRBD1 identical over 7 bases. Trimming took 5 bases from V and 0 from J; bases not matched to a gene: 6. This CDR3 comprises 15 residues. Germline lookup yields CDR1 MNHNS and CDR2 SASEGT. CDR3 amino acids: CASSPMGQMNTEAFF. CDR3 bases: TGTGCCAGCAGTCCAATGGGACAGATGAACACTGAAGCTTTCTTT.

This clonotype was recorded at least ten times. The chain recombines TRBV7-2 with TRBJ1-6, with D possibly TRBD1 on 5 matching bases. Between the trimmed V and J ends, which lost 5 bases and 3 bases, there was a span of 11 bases. There are 15 residues in the CDR3. Germline V lookup: CDR1 SGHTA, CDR2 FQGNSA. The CDR3 nucleotides are TGTGCCAGCAGCCCCGGGGCAGTCTATAATTCACCCCTCCACTTT. Amino acid sequence: CASSPGAVYNSPLHF.

CDR3 bases: TGTGCCAGCAGCTTAACTATCTTCGACAGTAGCACAGATACGCAGTATTTT. This sequence encodes CASSLTIFDSSTDTQYF. The chain recombines TRBV7-9 with TRBJ2-3; D perhaps matches TRBD1 (5 bases). V was cut by 2 bases and J by 0 bases, with 15 bases left in between. Germline CDR1 is SEHNR and CDR2 is FQNEAQ (reference sequence). There are 17 residues in the CDR3.

This clonotype was seen many times. The rearrangement joins TRBV6-5 to TRBJ1-6; D ambiguous. V lost 0 bases and J 4 bases, leaving 25 bases between the germline ends. CDR3 length: 21 residues. Germline CDR1 reads MNHEY; CDR2 reads SVGAGI. The CDR3 DNA follows: TGTGCCAGCAGTTACTCGAGTTTGGGTCCCCAGTACAGTCGATATAATTCACCCCTCCACTTT. Translation: CASSYSSLGPQYSRYNSPLHF.